Listed below are T cell receptor beta chains from one sample, sequenced in a study of CD4 T cell repertoires in COVID-19. TCRdb's table, derived via immunoSEQ multiplex PCR, lists solely in-frame clones and lacks some. The table records about 22,000 clones, over 75% of them present only once. This material consisted of central memory CD4+ T cells from blood, taken before the COVID-19 pandemic. These receptors originate from a human donor who had COVID-19. CDR3s include the opening cysteine and the closing phenylalanine or tryptophan. The D gene is left open where the match is weak. Size values are once, few and many counts, or a class for expanded clones, and some rows have none.

d_gene: TRBD1; abundance: .; j_gene: TRBJ1-1; v_gene: TRBV11-2; CDR3nt: TGTGCCAGCAGCCTTTGGGGGACAGGGGGAGGCAACACTGAAGCTTTCTTT; CDR3aa: CASSLWGTGGGNTEAFF
d_gene: .; abundance: few; j_gene: TRBJ1-1; v_gene: TRBV10-2; CDR3nt: TGCGCCAGCAGTGATTGGGGGGGCATGAACACTGAAGCTTTCTTT; CDR3aa: CASSDWGGMNTEAFF
d_gene: .; abundance: .; j_gene: TRBJ1-2; v_gene: TRBV5-1; CDR3nt: TGCGCCAGCAGCTTGAACCCTCTTGGACAGATGTCCTATGGCTACACCTTC; CDR3aa: CASSLNPLGQMSYGYTF
d_gene: TRBD1; abundance: .; j_gene: TRBJ2-7; v_gene: TRBV6-5; CDR3nt: TGTGCCAGCAGTTCTACAGGGGGTGAGCAGTACTTC; CDR3aa: CASSSTGGEQYF
d_gene: TRBD1; abundance: .; j_gene: TRBJ1-2; v_gene: TRBV19; CDR3nt: TGTGCCAGCGCCACAGGGGAAGGGAACTATGGCTACACCTTC; CDR3aa: CASATGEGNYGYTF
d_gene: .; abundance: .; j_gene: TRBJ2-7; v_gene: TRBV7-6; CDR3nt: TGTGCCAGCAGCTTAGCGCCGGGCACAGGCTACGAGCAGTACTTC; CDR3aa: CASSLAPGTGYEQYF
d_gene: .; abundance: .; j_gene: TRBJ1-2; v_gene: TRBV10-2; CDR3nt: TGCGCCAGCAGTGATTTAGAGGGAGGTGGCTACACCTTC; CDR3aa: CASSDLEGGGYTF
d_gene: .; abundance: .; j_gene: TRBJ1-1; v_gene: TRBV6-1; CDR3nt: TGTGCCAGCAGTGCGACCGGCATCGGGTTGACTGAAGCTTTCTTT; CDR3aa: CASSATGIGLTEAFF
d_gene: .; abundance: .; j_gene: TRBJ1-6; v_gene: TRBV4-1; CDR3nt: TGCGCCAGTACCCCGCGGGAGGCGGGGAATTCACCCCTCCACTTT; CDR3aa: CASTPREAGNSPLHF
d_gene: TRBD1; abundance: .; j_gene: TRBJ2-7; v_gene: TRBV2; CDR3nt: TGTGCCAGCGGTCTTGACAGGGGTGGCTACGAGCAGTACTTC; CDR3aa: CASGLDRGGYEQYF
d_gene: TRBD1; abundance: .; j_gene: TRBJ2-4; v_gene: TRBV5-5; CDR3nt: TGTGCCAGCAGCTTCTTCGGACAGGCCTTAGCCAAAAACATTCAGTACTTC; CDR3aa: CASSFFGQALAKNIQYF
d_gene: .; abundance: .; j_gene: TRBJ1-2; v_gene: TRBV9; CDR3nt: TGTGCCAGCAGCCTGACCTTACAGGGTAACTATGGCTACACCTTC; CDR3aa: CASSLTLQGNYGYTF
d_gene: .; abundance: few; j_gene: TRBJ2-2; v_gene: TRBV5-5; CDR3nt: TGTGCCAGCAGCTTTGCGGTCACCGGGGAGCTGTTTTTT; CDR3aa: CASSFAVTGELFF
d_gene: .; abundance: .; j_gene: TRBJ2-1; v_gene: TRBV5-8; CDR3nt: TGTGCCAGCAGCCTCGCCTCGGGTAACTACAATGAGCAGTTCTTC; CDR3aa: CASSLASGNYNEQFF
d_gene: TRBD2; abundance: .; j_gene: TRBJ2-7; v_gene: TRBV18; CDR3nt: TGTGCCAGCTCAGCGGGACTAGCGGTCTACGAGCAGTACTTC; CDR3aa: CASSAGLAVYEQYF
d_gene: .; abundance: .; j_gene: TRBJ2-2; v_gene: TRBV7-2; CDR3nt: TGTGCCAGCAGCTTCGAGGGCACCGGGGAGCTGTTTTTT; CDR3aa: CASSFEGTGELFF
d_gene: .; abundance: .; j_gene: TRBJ1-1; v_gene: TRBV5-1; CDR3nt: TGCGCCAGCAGCTTGGGGTTGAGAACTGAAGCTTTCTTT; CDR3aa: CASSLGLRTEAFF
d_gene: TRBD1; abundance: once; j_gene: TRBJ2-1; v_gene: TRBV6-6; CDR3nt: TGTGCCAGTGCAGGGGGCGGGAATGAGCAGTTCTTC; CDR3aa: CASAGGGNEQFF